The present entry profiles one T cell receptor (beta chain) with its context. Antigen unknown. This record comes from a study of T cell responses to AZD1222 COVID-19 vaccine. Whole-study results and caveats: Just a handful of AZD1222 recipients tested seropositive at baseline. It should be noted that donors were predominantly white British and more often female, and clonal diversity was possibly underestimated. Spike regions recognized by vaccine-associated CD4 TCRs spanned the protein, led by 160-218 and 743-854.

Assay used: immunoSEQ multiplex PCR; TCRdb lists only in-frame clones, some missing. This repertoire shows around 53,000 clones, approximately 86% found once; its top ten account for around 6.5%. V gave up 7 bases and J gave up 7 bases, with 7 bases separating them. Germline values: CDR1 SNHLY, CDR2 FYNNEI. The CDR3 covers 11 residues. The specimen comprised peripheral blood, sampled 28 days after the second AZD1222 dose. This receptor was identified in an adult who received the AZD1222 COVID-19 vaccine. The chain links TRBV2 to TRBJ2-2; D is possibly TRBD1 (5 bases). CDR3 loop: CASKGNGELFF. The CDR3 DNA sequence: TGTGCCAGCAAGGGGAACGGGGAGCTGTTTTTT.